This T cell receptor beta chain appears in the sequencing data of a study of blood T cell repertoires in COVID-19. Assay: immunoSEQ multiplex PCR; the TCRdb copy retains only in-frame clones and omits some. Among a few hundred thousand clones listed, around 82% were seen once. The V gene lost 0 bases and the J gene lost 3 bases, with 12 bases spanning the gap. CDR1 and CDR2 (germline): SGHNT, YYREEE (reference sequence). The CDR3 covers 15 residues. This sequence originates from a woman in her thirties or forties with acute COVID-19. The sample taken for sequencing was PBMCs or T cells enriched from blood (not recorded which). The V gene is TRBV5-4, the J gene TRBJ2-5; no clear D gene. This CDR3 is CASSLASGAEETQYF. DNA of the CDR3: TGTGCCAGCAGCTTGGCCTCTGGAGCCGAAGAGACCCAGTACTTC.